This TCR beta chain stems from a study of CD8 T cells in Susac syndrome. Study-level points and caveats: The study's TCR sequencing and HLA analysis drew on a certain number of individuals. That number was acknowledged as relatively small.

Details on this clonotype: Its antigen is still unknown.

It was treatment-naive patients with stable or active relapsing-remitting disease who made up the multiple sclerosis controls. Negative isolation yielded the CD8+ and CD4+ T cells, while FACS enriched the TEMRA cells. The CDR3 is 15 residues long. Germline V gene sequence: CDR1 MNHEY, CDR2 SVGAGI. V dropped 3 bases and J dropped 7; count of bases not matched to a gene: 5. After extraction with the RNeasy kit, roughly 0.45 to 1 ug of the RNA was reverse transcribed using random hexamers. The amplification used immunoSEQ multiplex PCR on TCR beta CDR3; it spanned 54 Vbeta and 13 Jbeta. TCRdb itself ran the immunoSEQ multiplex PCR reads through MiXCR, one entry per CDR3 protein. There are some 200,000 distinct CDR3 sequences in the sample; around 96% occur only once, and roughly 0.1% lies in the top ten.

The source is a human donor with multiple sclerosis. This sequence joins TRBV6-5 and TRBJ2-1, with TRBD2 identical over 11 bases. Sequenced: CD4+ T cells from PBMCs. The CDR3 nucleotides read TGTGCCAGCAGTTATTCTCTAGCGGGAGGAAATGAGCAGTTCTTC. Protein sequence: CASSYSLAGGNEQFF.